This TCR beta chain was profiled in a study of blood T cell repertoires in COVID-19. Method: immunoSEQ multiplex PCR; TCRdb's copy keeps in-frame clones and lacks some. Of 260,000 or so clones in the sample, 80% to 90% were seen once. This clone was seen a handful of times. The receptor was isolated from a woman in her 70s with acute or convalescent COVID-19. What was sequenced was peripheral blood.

CDR3 sequence: CASSLTSVSYGYTF. The CDR3 DNA reads TGTGCCAGCAGCCTCACCTCGGTTTCCTATGGCTACACCTTC. The chain links TRBV16 to TRBJ1-2; D not certain. V lost 4 bases, J lost 4 bases, and 13 bases lay in between. Germline assignment: CDR1 KGHSY and CDR2 FQNENV. CDR3 size: 14 residues.